The 21 T cell receptor beta chains presented below share a single source sample, sequenced in a study of beta chain features in type 1 diabetes. Findings and caveats of the study: Across all four CD4+ subsets, people with type 1 diabetes showed modestly shorter TCRB CDR3s.

These receptors lack a known antigen. Expressed TCRB transcripts were sequenced after all isolated RNA was converted to cDNA. TCRdb keeps only in-frame clones here, not all; method: immunoSEQ multiplex PCR. The sample holds 600,000 to 700,000 clones; roughly 13% are singletons and the top ten take approximately 0.021%. The sample consisted of naive CD4+ T cells from blood. These receptors were obtained from a man aged 18 to 35 with type 1 diabetes.

The chain has TRBV9 and TRBJ2-3, with D possibly TRBD1 on 5 matching bases. Trimming took 2 bases from V and 3 from J, leaving 13 bases between them. The CDR3 is 15 amino acids. CDR1 and CDR2 from the germline V gene are SGDLS and YYNGEE. The CDR3 DNA sequence: TGTGCCAGCAGCGTGGGGCCACTGGGGACAGATACGCAGTATTTT. It specifies CASSVGPLGTDTQYF.

V gene TRBV5-1 combines with J gene TRBJ2-7, with D possibly called TRBD1 or TRBD2 (5 bases each). Germline V gene lookup returns CDR1 SGHRS and CDR2 YFSETQ. The CDR3 is made up of 14 amino acids. The V gene lost 2 bases and the J gene lost 2 bases, with 11 bases spanning the gap. The CDR3 loop reads CASSFSRGPYEQYF. Here the CDR3 DNA reads TGCGCCAGCAGCTTCTCCCGGGGCCCCTACGAGCAGTACTTC.

This clone was recorded a few times. The rearrangement joins TRBV5-4 to TRBJ2-3; D is uncertain. This CDR3 has 13 amino acids. Germline V lookup: CDR1 SGHNT, CDR2 YYREEE (reference sequence). This CDR3 is CAGGAPDTDTQYF. The CDR3 coding sequence is TGTGCGGGCGGCGCTCCCGACACAGATACGCAGTATTTT.

The chain combines TRBV19 with TRBJ2-3; D not certain. There are 14 residues in the CDR3. The germline V gene encodes CDR1 LNHDA and CDR2 SQIVND (reference sequence). The V gene lost 1 base and the J gene lost 4 bases, with 9 bases spanning the gap. CDR3 DNA sequence: TGTGCCAGTAGTATAGTCCCCTACGCAGATACGCAGTATTTT. It specifies CASSIVPYADTQYF.

J is TRBJ1-2 and V is TRBV7-2; D not certain. CDR1 is SGHTA, CDR2 FQGNSA, per germline. The ends were cut back, 4 bases at V and 3 bases at J, with 15 bases in the middle. This CDR3 comprises 15 residues. DNA for the CDR3: TGTGCCAGCAGCTGGGATAGACGGCCTTACTATGGCTACACCTTC. Encoded protein: CASSWDRRPYYGYTF.

The chain carries TRBV2 and TRBJ2-7, with unresolved D. The CDR3 consists of 11 residues. Trimming removed 6 bases from V and 4 bases from J, with 7 bases in between. CDR1 and CDR2 from the germline V gene are SNHLY and FYNNEI. The CDR3 here is CASREIYEQYF. The CDR3 region has the DNA TGTGCCAGCAGAGAGATTTACGAGCAGTACTTC.

This rearrangement joins TRBV6-1 to TRBJ1-1, with a tentative D call TRBD1 (6 bases). CDR1 is MNHNS, CDR2 SASEGT, per germline. Trimming took 4 bases from V and 13 from J, leaving 19 bases between them. The CDR3 length is 13 residues. The CDR3 sequence is CASSVDSDSEDFF. The CDR3, as DNA: TGTGCCAGCAGTGTGGACAGCGACTCCGAGGATTTCTTT.

A few counts support this clone. The junction departs from germline at one end; a sequencing error may be responsible. The genes are TRBV29-1 and TRBJ2-7, with 10 positions matching TRBD2. The length of the CDR3 is 14 residues. Germline-derived CDR1 and CDR2 are SQVTM and ANQGSEA. CDR3 protein: CSVEERGGPYEQYF. Written as DNA, the CDR3 is TGCAGCGTCGAAGAGCGGGGGGGACCCTACGAGCAGTACTTC.

This chain uses TRBV4-1 with TRBJ2-3; 12 bases align to TRBD2. The germline V gene encodes CDR1 MGHRA and CDR2 YSYEKL. This CDR3 is 18 amino acids long. V dropped 3 bases and J dropped 6; count of bases not matched to a gene: 13. CDR3 sequence: CASSHLRLAGDPGDTQYF. The CDR3 coding sequence is TGCGCCAGCAGCCACCTAAGACTAGCGGGGGACCCAGGGGATACGCAGTATTTT.

The CDR3, as DNA: TGTGCCAGCAGCCCATACCCACCCGGCCAGGGGACCAAAAACATTCAGTACTTC. Translating gives CASSPYPPGQGTKNIQYF. This chain connects TRBV9 to TRBJ2-4, with a possible D match to TRBD1 (6 bases). CDR1 is SGDLS, CDR2 YYNGEE, per germline. Deletions cut 4 bases from V and 2 bases from J, with 22 bases between. The CDR3 runs 18 residues.

This chain uses TRBV11-2 with TRBJ2-3; the D gene is possibly TRBD1 (6 bases). V lost 1 base to trimming and J lost 1 base, with 9 bases between them. From germline, CDR1 is SGHAT and CDR2 FQNNGV. The CDR3 is 15 amino acids. The CDR3 loop reads CASSLVPGGTDTQYF. CDR3 nucleotides: TGTGCCAGCAGCTTAGTGCCAGGGGGCACAGATACGCAGTATTTT.

In regard to this clone: Other DNA sequences in the sample encode the same CDR3. V is TRBV7-9 and J is TRBJ1-3; D call uncertain. The V end was cut by 1 base, the J end by 0 bases, with 7 bases between. The CDR3 loop spans 15 amino acids. Germline V gene sequence: CDR1 SEHNR, CDR2 FQNEAQ (reference sequence). CDR3 DNA: TGTGCCAGCAGCTTAGTCCCCAGCTCTGGAAACACCATATATTTT. Its translation: CASSLVPSSGNTIYF.

V gene TRBV18 combines with J gene TRBJ2-7; 7 positions agree with TRBD2. This CDR3 is built from 16 residues. The germline V gene has CDR1 KGHSH and CDR2 LQKENI. The V segment lost 3 bases and the J segment 3 bases; nucleotides outside the gene matches: 11. The CDR3 region is CASSPPTSSWNYEQYF. The DNA for the CDR3 is TGTGCCAGCTCACCTCCGACTAGCAGCTGGAACTACGAGCAGTACTTC.

The rearrangement links TRBV30 to TRBJ1-2, with D uncertain. CDR1 is GTSNPN, CDR2 SVGIG, per germline (reference sequence). Trimming shortened V by 1 base and J by 3 bases, and 6 bases separated the two germline ends. The CDR3 is 12 amino acids. The CDR3 is CAWSGEDYGYTF. The CDR3 DNA reads as TGTGCCTGGAGTGGGGAGGACTATGGCTACACCTTC.

V is TRBV13 and J is TRBJ1-6; 8 bases are a match to TRBD1. CDR3 length equals 14 residues. V trimming: 0 bases; J trimming: 9 bases; junction bases outside the gene matches: 1. Germline CDR1 is PRHDT and CDR2 is FYEKMQ (reference sequence). This chain's CDR3 is CASSLGDRVSPLHF. As DNA, the CDR3 is TGTGCCAGCAGCTTAGGGGACAGGGTTTCACCCCTCCACTTT.

This clone has a handful of counts. V is TRBV9 and J is TRBJ2-2; 10 bases line up with TRBD2. Germline assignment: CDR1 SGDLS and CDR2 YYNGEE. The CDR3 contains 17 residues. V shed 0 bases, J shed 6 bases, and the junction held 8 bases outside the gene matches. CDR3 residues: CASSVEGLAPGAGELFF. Written as DNA, the CDR3 is TGTGCCAGCAGCGTAGAGGGACTAGCGCCGGGGGCCGGGGAGCTGTTTTTT.

This clone was found a few times. This chain links TRBV15 with TRBJ1-2; D is unclear. The CDR3 runs to 14 residues. Germline V gene sequence: CDR1 LNHNV, CDR2 YYDKDF (reference sequence). The ends were cut back, 5 bases at V and 2 bases at J, with 12 bases in the middle. For the CDR3, the DNA is TGTGCCACCAGCCCCCTGGGAGGAAACTATGGCTACACCTTC. Translated: CATSPLGGNYGYTF. Based on the CDR3 plus reference TRBV15 and TRBJ1-2, the full variable domain is DAMVIQNPRYQVTQFGKPVTLSCSQTLNHNVMYWYQQKSSQAPKLLFHYYDKDFNNEADTPDNFQSRRPNTSFCFLDIRSPGLGDTAMYLCATSPLGGNYGYTFGSGTRLTVV.

This clone was seen only a few times. V and J are TRBV6-5 and TRBJ2-1; 10 nucleotides align to TRBD1. The germline CDR1 and CDR2 sequences are MNHEY and SVGAGI. Trimming removed 6 bases from V and 4 bases from J; junction bases left unmatched: 6. The CDR3 is made up of 15 amino acids. CDR3 bases: TGTGCCAGCAGGCCCGGGACAGGGGTGTACAATGAGCAGTTCTTC. This sequence encodes CASRPGTGVYNEQFF.

In its sample, this clone was seen a few times. The chain recombines TRBV7-2 with TRBJ2-1; TRBD2 is a possible D gene (6 bases). The CDR3 sequence is 14 residues long. Trimming shortened V by 8 bases and J by 4 bases, and 15 bases separated the two germline ends. Germline CDR1 reads SGHTA; CDR2 reads FQGNSA. The CDR3 coding sequence is TGTGCCAGCCTTGCCAGGGACTTTTACAATGAGCAGTTCTTC. Translated: CASLARDFYNEQFF.

This clone has a handful of counts. This chain uses TRBV30 with TRBJ2-3, with D perhaps TRBD1 or TRBD2 (6 bases each). Germline lookup yields CDR1 GTSNPN and CDR2 SVGIG (reference sequence). The V end was cut by 8 bases, the J end by 2 bases, with 23 bases between. The CDR3 runs 16 residues. The DNA for the CDR3 is TGTGCCGGCAGCTCGGGGGCTAGCAGACTCACAGATACGCAGTATTTT. Its translation: CAGSSGASRLTDTQYF.

The chain employs TRBV30 and TRBJ2-1; no firm D call. V was shortened by 4 bases and J by 0 bases, with 10 bases between the two germline ends. The CDR3 sequence is 14 residues long. Per germline, CDR1 GTSNPN and CDR2 SVGIG (reference sequence). CDR3 coding DNA: TGTGCCTGGAATACTGCTAGCTCCTACAATGAGCAGTTCTTC. Its protein product is CAWNTASSYNEQFF.